The 30 T cell receptor beta chains listed next were all sequenced from one sample in a study of blood T cell repertoires in COVID-19. Assay used: immunoSEQ multiplex PCR; TCRdb lists only in-frame clones, some missing. This table has tens of thousands of clones, roughly 82% appearing once. Sample: peripheral blood. These receptors came from an older woman with acute or convalescent COVID-19.

The V and J genes are TRBV24-1 and TRBJ1-2, with 9 bases aligning to TRBD1. CDR1 is KGHDR, CDR2 SFDVKD, per germline. The CDR3 consists of 14 residues. Trimming took 3 bases from V and 5 from J; bases not matched to a gene: 3. CDR3 loop: CATSDRDRDYGYTF. The CDR3 coding sequence is TGTGCCACCAGTGATCGGGACAGGGATTATGGCTACACCTTC.

The rearrangement uses TRBV5-6 and TRBJ1-2, with TRBD1 identical over 10 bases. Looked up from germline, CDR1 is SGHDT and CDR2 is YYEEEE. The CDR3 is made up of 16 amino acids. Trimming at V came to 0 bases and at J to 9 bases, leaving 11 bases not matched to a gene. CDR3 region: CASSLATGTGARSYTF. In DNA form, the CDR3 reads TGTGCCAGCAGCTTGGCCACGGGGACAGGGGCGCGTAGCTACACCTTC.

V gene TRBV25-1 combines with J gene TRBJ1-2; no definite D call. Germline V gene lookup returns CDR1 MGHDK and CDR2 SYGVNS. This CDR3 contains 12 residues. Trimming pared 3 bases from V and 8 bases from J, leaving 10 bases between. The CDR3 DNA reads TGTGCCAGCAGTGAGGAGGGAAGGGGCTACACCTTC. Translated: CASSEEGRGYTF.

This rearrangement joins TRBV18 to TRBJ1-1, with D perhaps TRBD1 (5 bases). CDR3 length: 16 amino acids. V lost 5 bases and J 4 bases, leaving 20 bases between the germline ends. Germline values: CDR1 KGHSH, CDR2 LQKENI. CDR3 sequence: CASSTTTKVGGTEAFF. CDR3 nucleotides: TGTGCCAGCTCAACCACGACAAAAGTCGGGGGCACTGAAGCTTTCTTT.

The rearrangement uses TRBV19 and TRBJ1-5; 11 nucleotides align to TRBD1. With 6 bases clipped from V and 6 bases from J, the junction kept 7 bases outside the gene matches. The CDR3 spans 15 residues. Germline V gene sequence: CDR1 LNHDA, CDR2 SQIVND (reference sequence). The CDR3 nucleotides are TGTGCCAGTAGCCGGGACAGGGGGTTAGGTCAGCCCCAGCATTTT. As protein: CASSRDRGLGQPQHF.

The chain joins TRBV18 to TRBJ1-5; TRBD1 might be the D (5 bases). V lost 3 bases, J lost 5 bases, and 17 bases lay in between. The CDR3 is made up of 16 amino acids. Germline CDR1 is KGHSH and CDR2 is LQKENI. The CDR3 is CASSPPTGGVDQPQHF. DNA for the CDR3: TGTGCCAGCTCACCTCCAACAGGTGGGGTTGATCAGCCCCAGCATTTT.

This clone was found a few times. The CDR3 sequence: CASSPRTGKLNTEAFF. The CDR3 coding sequence is TGTGCCAGCAGCCCCCGGACAGGGAAGCTGAACACTGAAGCTTTCTTT. V is TRBV7-8 and J is TRBJ1-1; 8 bases are shared with TRBD1. Germline assignment: CDR1 SGHVS and CDR2 FQNEAQ. J was trimmed by 0 bases and V by 5 bases; bases with no gene match: 8. The CDR3 sequence is 16 residues long.

This clone appeared once. The CDR3 loop is CAIRDPDVSGGELFF. DNA for the CDR3: TGTGCCATCAGAGACCCTGACGTGTCAGGCGGGGAGCTGTTTTTT. This chain connects TRBV10-3 to TRBJ2-2; D ambiguous. Between the trimmed V and J ends, which lost 6 bases and 7 bases, there was a span of 18 bases. The CDR3 runs 15 residues. Germline loops: CDR1 ENHRY, CDR2 SYGVKD.

The CDR3 region has the DNA TGTGCCAGCAGTGATCCCCGGAGGTACTATGGCTACACCTTC. Translating it yields CASSDPRRYYGYTF. This chain joins TRBV6-1 and TRBJ1-2, with unresolved D. V was clipped by 3 bases and J by 3 bases, with 11 bases between them. Looked up from germline, CDR1 is MNHNS and CDR2 is SASEGT. CDR3 length: 14 amino acids.

This clone was seen only once. The V gene is TRBV10-3, the J gene TRBJ2-7; D gene uncertain. This CDR3 comprises 12 residues. With 6 bases removed from V and 5 bases from J, the gap between germline ends came to 11 bases. Germline values: CDR1 ENHRY, CDR2 SYGVKD. The CDR3, as DNA: TGTGCCATCAGCGGCAGGCTCGACGAGCAGTACTTC. It codes for CAISGRLDEQYF.

The CDR3 loop is CASSALQGAGEQFF. As DNA, the CDR3 is TGTGCCAGCAGCGCGTTACAGGGGGCGGGAGAGCAGTTCTTC. The chain joins TRBV9 to TRBJ2-1; 9 positions match TRBD1. The length of the CDR3 is 14 residues. V dropped 3 bases and J dropped 10; count of bases not matched to a gene: 8. The germline CDR1 and CDR2 sequences are SGDLS and YYNGEE.

The chain has TRBV7-8 and TRBJ1-6; TRBD1 might be the D (5 bases). The CDR3 loop spans 15 amino acids. V was shortened by 0 bases and J by 7 bases, with 10 bases between the two germline ends. Germline V gene lookup returns CDR1 SGHVS and CDR2 FQNEAQ. CDR3 protein: CASSLAGGGNSPLHF. The CDR3 nucleotides read TGTGCCAGCAGCTTAGCTGGGGGGGGAAATTCACCCCTCCACTTT.

The chain couples TRBV25-1 to TRBJ1-4; weak D call: TRBD1 (6 bases). CDR1 and CDR2 (germline): MGHDK, SYGVNS. The CDR3 runs to 15 residues. V gave up 4 bases and J gave up 4 bases, with 13 bases separating them. The CDR3, as DNA: TGTGCCAGCAGTGGCTCGGGACACCATAATGAAAAACTGTTTTTT. Amino acid sequence: CASSGSGHHNEKLFF.

V gene TRBV11-2 combines with J gene TRBJ1-4; 11 bases match TRBD1. The CDR3 extends over 15 amino acids. CDR1 SGHAT and CDR2 FQNNGV come from the germline V gene. The J segment lost 7 bases and the V segment lost 7 bases, leaving 8 bases of the junction unmatched. Written as DNA, the CDR3 is TGTGCCAGCACCTCCGGGACAGGGGGATTTGAAAAACTGTTTTTT. Protein: CASTSGTGGFEKLFF.

This rearrangement joins TRBV7-9 to TRBJ1-1, with D unclear. This CDR3 has 14 residues. Germline values: CDR1 SEHNR, CDR2 FQNEAQ (reference sequence). V was trimmed by 3 bases and J by 3 bases, leaving 11 bases between them. The CDR3 here is CASSFGVADTEAFF. In DNA, the CDR3 is TGTGCCAGCAGCTTCGGGGTCGCGGACACTGAAGCTTTCTTT.

The chain joins TRBV7-2 to TRBJ2-7; 7 bases map to TRBD1. The CDR3 is 14 amino acids. With V trimmed by 5 bases and J by 2 bases, 6 bases remained unmatched. Germline V gives CDR1 SGHTA, CDR2 FQGNSA. CDR3 DNA sequence: TGTGCCAGCAGCATCACAGGGGTGACCTACGAGCAGTACTTC. This translates into CASSITGVTYEQYF. Together with reference TRBV7-2 and TRBJ2-7, the CDR3 gives the full variable domain: GAGVSQSPSNKVTEKGKDVELRCDPISGHTALYWYRQSLGQGLEFLIYFQGNSAPDKSGLPSDRFSAERTGGSVSTLTIQRTQQEDSAVYLCASSITGVTYEQYFGPGTRLTVT.

This chain uses TRBV7-2 with TRBJ2-7; D perhaps matches TRBD2 (7 bases). Trimming left V 4 bases short and J 6 bases short, with 16 bases between. This CDR3 has 14 residues. In germline, CDR1 is SGHTA, CDR2 FQGNSA. CDR3 sequence: CASSSGHGGGEQYF. DNA of the CDR3: TGTGCCAGCAGCTCGGGACACGGCGGGGGCGAGCAGTACTTC. Drawing the rest from reference TRBV7-2 and TRBJ2-7, the complete variable domain is GAGVSQSPSNKVTEKGKDVELRCDPISGHTALYWYRQSLGQGLEFLIYFQGNSAPDKSGLPSDRFSAERTGGSVSTLTIQRTQQEDSAVYLCASSSGHGGGEQYFGPGTRLTVT.

This clone was detected only a few times. The rearrangement joins TRBV5-1 to TRBJ1-2; TRBD1 agrees at 8 bases. The ends lost 2 bases at V and 8 bases at J; junction bases unmatched: 8. The CDR3 covers 14 residues. Germline V gives CDR1 SGHRS, CDR2 YFSETQ. CDR3 bases: TGCGCCAGCAGCTTCTCAGGGGGCGCGGGCGGCTACACCTTC. Protein sequence: CASSFSGGAGGYTF.

The V call is TRBV29-1, the J call TRBJ1-1; a possible D gene is TRBD1 (5 bases). The CDR3 has 11 amino acids. CDR1 is SQVTM and CDR2 is ANQGSEA in the germline V gene. Trimming stripped 4 bases from V and 10 bases from J, with 13 bases between. Here the CDR3 DNA reads TGCAGCGTTGTGGACCTGGGGGGAGCTTTCTTT. It specifies CSVVDLGGAFF.

V gene TRBV29-1 combines with J gene TRBJ1-2, with TRBD1 as a possible D gene (5 bases). The CDR3 has 13 residues. The germline V gene has CDR1 SQVTM and CDR2 ANQGSEA. V lost 2 bases and J lost 1, with 8 bases in between. The CDR3: CSVERRGNYGYTF. The CDR3 DNA is TGCAGCGTTGAACGGAGGGGTAACTATGGCTACACCTTC.

The rearrangement links TRBV19 to TRBJ1-4, with D possibly matching TRBD1 (5 bases). The V gene's germline CDR1 is LNHDA and CDR2 SQIVND (reference sequence). The CDR3 extends over 14 amino acids. Trimming removed 7 bases at V and 4 bases at J, with 13 bases between. As DNA, the CDR3 is TGTGCCAGTAACCAGGACAAGCTTAATGAAAAACTGTTTTTT. Translation gives CASNQDKLNEKLFF.

The rearrangement joins TRBV27 to TRBJ1-1; D is ambiguous. The CDR3 contains 15 residues. Trimming removed 7 bases from V and 4 bases from J, with 19 bases in between. Germline values: CDR1 MNHEY, CDR2 SMNVEV (reference sequence). This CDR3 is CASIPGRGAGTEAFF. DNA for the CDR3: TGTGCCAGCATCCCGGGTCGGGGAGCAGGCACTGAAGCTTTCTTT.

Only a few counts were recorded for this clone. The rearrangement uses TRBV5-1 and TRBJ1-5; 8 nucleotides match TRBD1. The germline V gene has CDR1 SGHRS and CDR2 YFSETQ. CDR3 length: 15 amino acids. Trimming cost V 4 bases and J 4 bases; bases outside gene matches: 7. In DNA, the CDR3 is TGCGCCAGCAGCCCCGGACAGGGAGGGAATCAGCCCCAGCATTTT. Translation: CASSPGQGGNQPQHF.

This clone was found once. The V gene is TRBV30, the J gene TRBJ1-1; no clear D gene. From germline, CDR1 is GTSNPN and CDR2 SVGIG (reference sequence). V lost 3 bases, J lost 3 bases, and 11 bases lay in between. The CDR3 length is 13 residues. CDR3 DNA: TGTGCCTGGAGGAAAGAGAGGGACACTGAAGCTTTCTTT. Translating it yields CAWRKERDTEAFF.

This clone has only a few counts. The rearrangement uses TRBV14 and TRBJ1-4, with D unclear. Germline CDR1 is SGHDN and CDR2 is FVKESK. V shed 3 bases and J shed 5 bases, with 7 bases lying between them. The CDR3 extends over 13 amino acids. CDR3: CASSQYMNEKLFF. CDR3 sequence (DNA): TGTGCCAGCAGCCAGTACATGAATGAAAAACTGTTTTTT.

This chain connects TRBV7-9 to TRBJ2-1, with D perhaps matching TRBD1 (6 bases). Germline loops: CDR1 SEHNR, CDR2 FQNEAQ (reference sequence). Deletions cut 3 bases from V and 3 bases from J, with 6 bases between. This CDR3 spans 13 amino acids. The CDR3 region is CASSLDSYNEQFF. In DNA, the CDR3 is TGTGCCAGCAGCTTGGACAGCTACAATGAGCAGTTCTTC.

The V call is TRBV4-2, the J call TRBJ2-1, with unresolved D. CDR1 LGHNA and CDR2 YNFKEQ come from the germline V gene. CDR3 size: 14 residues. Deletions cut 0 bases from V and 9 bases from J, with 12 bases between. This CDR3 reads CASSQDRPPGEQFF. The CDR3 nucleotides read TGTGCCAGCAGCCAAGACAGGCCCCCCGGTGAGCAGTTCTTC.

The chain employs TRBV5-1 and TRBJ2-1, with 11 bases that match TRBD2. Germline V gives CDR1 SGHRS, CDR2 YFSETQ. V gave up 3 bases and J gave up 5 bases; unmatched junction bases: 4. The CDR3 has 15 amino acids. The CDR3 nucleotides read TGCGCCAGCAGCTGGGGACTAGCGGATGACAATGAGCAGTTCTTC. It specifies CASSWGLADDNEQFF. The whole variable domain, remainder taken from reference TRBV5-1 and TRBJ2-1, is KAGVTQTPRYLIKTRGQQVTLSCSPISGHRSVSWYQQTPGQGLQFLFEYFSETQRNKGNFPGRFSGRQFSNSRSEMNVSTLELGDSALYLCASSWGLADDNEQFFGPGTRLTVL.

V is TRBV6-1 and J is TRBJ1-1; possible D gene TRBD1, 5 bases. Germline CDR1 is MNHNS and CDR2 is SASEGT. V was shortened by 3 bases and J by 4 bases, with 12 bases between the two germline ends. This CDR3 is built from 14 residues. CDR3 DNA: TGTGCCAGCAGTGAGTTGCAGGGCTTCACTGAAGCTTTCTTT. Translating gives CASSELQGFTEAFF.

This chain joins TRBV12-3 or TRBV12-4 and TRBJ1-1; a possible D gene is TRBD1 (6 bases). The length of the CDR3 is 11 residues. V was shortened by 6 bases and J by 11 bases, with 13 bases between the two germline ends. The CDR3 is CASSRDTMAFF. CDR3 DNA sequence: TGTGCCAGCAGCCGGGACACGATGGCTTTCTTT.